This is a list of T cell receptor beta chains from one sample in a study of Ad26.COV2.S vaccination and SARS-CoV-2 variants. Produced via immunoSEQ multiplex PCR; TCRdb's table is partial and in-frame only. The table shows some 390,000 clones, with approximately 90% occurring only once. This material consisted of peripheral blood, taken in a trial of Ad26.COV2.S vaccine versus placebo. These receptors were collected from a person between 18 and 65 years old who received the Ad26.COV2.S COVID-19 vaccine or a placebo. The CDR3 runs from the conserved cysteine through the conserved F or W. The D gene is left open where the match is weak. Some rows have no size entry. The others give once, few or many, or a class for an expanded clone.

len	v_gene	abundance	d_gene	j_gene	CDR3nt	CDR3aa
17	TRBV7-2	-	TRBD1	TRBJ2-6	TGTGCCAGCAGCTATATGACAGGGGGTGCTGGGGCCAACGTCCTGACTTTC	CASSYMTGGAGANVLTF
13	TRBV12-3/TRBV12-4	few	-	TRBJ1-1	TGTGCCAGCAGTTTAAAGGTTGGCACTGAAGCTTTCTTT	CASSLKVGTEAFF
14	TRBV5-4	-	TRBD1	TRBJ2-5	TGTGCCAGCAGCTTTGGGACAGTACAAGAGACCCAGTACTTC	CASSFGTVQETQYF
16	TRBV27	-	-	TRBJ2-7	TGTGCCAGCAGTCAAGCTAGAGGCTCTCGAGGCTACGAGCAGTACTTC	CASSQARGSRGYEQYF
14	TRBV7-2	-	-	TRBJ1-2	TGTGCCAGCAGCTTAGCCGGGGGGGACTATGGCTACACCTTC	CASSLAGGDYGYTF
14	TRBV23-1	-	-	TRBJ2-7	TGCGCCAGCAGTCGGAGCGGCATTACCTACGAGCAGTACTTC	CASSRSGITYEQYF
14	TRBV28	-	TRBD2	TRBJ2-7	TGTGCCAGCAGTTTTGATAGCGGGATCTACGAGCAGTACTTC	CASSFDSGIYEQYF
17	TRBV28	-	-	TRBJ1-2	TGTGCCAGCACCACTGACCCGGTCGGGACAAGGAACTATGGCTACACCTTC	CASTTDPVGTRNYGYTF
13	TRBV3-1/TRBV3-2	-	-	TRBJ2-1	TGTGCCAGCACCTTTGGCAGATACAATGAGCAGTTCTTC	CASTFGRYNEQFF
21	TRBV3-1/TRBV3-2	-	TRBD2	TRBJ2-1	TGTGCCAGCAGCCAAGTTATGACTGGTGGGAGGGGTCGTCGGTTGGATAATGAGCAGTTCTTC	CASSQVMTGGRGRRLDNEQFF
14	TRBV5-6	-	-	TRBJ2-7	TGTGCCAGCAGCTTGGAGCTGGGACCCTACGAGCAGTACTTC	CASSLELGPYEQYF
14	TRBV4-1	-	-	TRBJ2-7	TGCGCCAGCAGCCCGACAACGTCGGGCTACGAGCAGTACTTC	CASSPTTSGYEQYF
13	TRBV6-4	-	TRBD1	TRBJ1-2	TGTGCCAGCAGTGCACGGACAGGGTATGGCTACACCTTC	CASSARTGYGYTF